This TCR beta chain appears in the sequencing data of a study of OX40 agonist ivuxolimab in advanced cancers. Study in general: Hepatocellular carcinoma, melanoma, renal cell or head and neck cancer affected the dose-escalation patients. Study-level results: Averaged across samples, CD8+ T cells carried more expanded clones than CD4+ did. Within 6 weeks, CD4+ and CD8+ blood T cells expanded clonally at 0.1 to 3.0 mg/kg.

To note about this clone: Its antigen is unidentified.

Libraries were prepared by immunoSEQ multiplex PCR; TCRdb keeps only in-frame clonotypes and omits some of them. The sample contains more than 65,000 clones, around 85% of which appear only once. Germline values: CDR1 SGHNT, CDR2 YYREEE (reference sequence). V shed 4 bases and J 0 bases; nucleotides not matched to a gene: 9. The CDR3 runs to 16 residues. The rearrangement uses TRBV5-4 and TRBJ1-1, with 7 bases matching TRBD1. The TCR was taken from an adult with an advanced solid tumor such as melanoma, head and neck, liver or kidney cancer. The starting material was CD4+ or CD8+ T cells sorted from blood, obtained in a trial of the OX40 agonist ivuxolimab. The CDR3 here is CASSPTGSTLNTEAFF. Here the CDR3 DNA reads TGTGCCAGCAGCCCGACAGGGTCTACGTTGAACACTGAAGCTTTCTTT.